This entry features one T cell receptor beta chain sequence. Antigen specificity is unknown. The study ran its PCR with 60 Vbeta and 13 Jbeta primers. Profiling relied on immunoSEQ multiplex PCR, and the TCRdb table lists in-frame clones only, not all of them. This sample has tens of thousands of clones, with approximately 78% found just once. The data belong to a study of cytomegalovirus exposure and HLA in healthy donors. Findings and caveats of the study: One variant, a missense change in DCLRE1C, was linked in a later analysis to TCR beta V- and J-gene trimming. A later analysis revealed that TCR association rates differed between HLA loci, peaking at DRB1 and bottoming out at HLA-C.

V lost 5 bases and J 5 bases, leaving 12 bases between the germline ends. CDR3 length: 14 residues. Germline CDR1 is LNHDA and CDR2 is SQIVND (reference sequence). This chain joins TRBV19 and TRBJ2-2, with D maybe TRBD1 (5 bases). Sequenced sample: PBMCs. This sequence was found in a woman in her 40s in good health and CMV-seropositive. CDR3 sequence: CASSASGFTGELFF. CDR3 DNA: TGTGCCAGTAGTGCCTCAGGGTTTACCGGGGAGCTGTTTTTT.